This T cell receptor beta chain was identified in a study of blood T cell repertoires in COVID-19. The protocol was immunoSEQ multiplex PCR, while the TCRdb copy is restricted to in-frame clones and leaves out a portion. The table lists around 450,000 clones, about 85% of them singletons, with just under 2% in the top ten. The receptor was isolated from a woman aged 18-29 years with acute COVID-19. Sequenced input: PBMCs or T cells enriched from blood (not recorded which).

CDR3 nucleotide sequence: TGTGCCAGCAGTGAATTCCCTAGCGGGACCTACGAGCAGTACTTC. Translating gives CASSEFPSGTYEQYF. The V and J genes are TRBV6-1 and TRBJ2-7, with 9 bases lining up with TRBD2. Looked up from germline, CDR1 is MNHNS and CDR2 is SASEGT. The ends lost 2 bases at V and 2 bases at J; junction bases unmatched: 4. This CDR3 comprises 15 residues.